Sequencing of this T cell receptor beta chain was carried out in a study of shared clonotypes between healthy human individuals. The overall study: Three plates were used per donor for CD4 naive, three for CD4 memory, two for CD8 naive and one for CD8 memory.

Whole-study results and caveats: Of the naive CD4 clonotypes, around 5.2% were shared across a few donors.

About this clone itself: Its target is unknown.

CDR1 is WNHNN and CDR2 is SYGVQD in the germline V gene (reference sequence). CDR3 size: 12 residues. The germline V and J ends were trimmed by 10 bases and 3 bases, with 13 bases remaining between them. Measured with immunoSEQ multiplex PCR; TCRdb has only the in-frame clones, and not every one. The sample carries about 2,100,000 clones, 85% to 95% recorded once. Naive CD8 isolation took CD45RO-negative cells positively selected for CCR7 and excluded terminally differentiated effector memory CD45RA+ cells. This chain joins TRBV10-1 and TRBJ2-7, with D perhaps being TRBD1 or TRBD2 (5 bases each). The sequencing input was naive CD8+ T cells from PBMCs. This receptor was taken from a man aged 18 to 29 in good health. Some clones in this sample may be carry-over from other donors' samples. The CDR3 bases are TGCGCCACCCCCGGGGACGACTACGAGCAGTACTTC. This translates into CATPGDDYEQYF.